Reported below is one T cell receptor (beta chain). There is no known antigen for this receptor. Nothing much larger sits one base from this clone, and base qualities are not available. Trimming removed 2 bases from V and 0 bases from J, leaving 10 bases between the germline ends. From the cysteine through the phenylalanine, the CDR3 covers 15 amino acids. Kept here is only the CDR3 DNA, which spans 45 bases and is read in frame from base 1. CDR1 and CDR2 were assigned from the germline V gene (reference sequence) as MNHEY and SMNVEV. Genomic DNA was extracted from sorted cells for sequencing of the TCRbeta CDR3 region. TCRbeta CDR3 regions were sequenced using the immunoSEQ Assay. TCRdb took this table from immuneACCESS and kept in-frame rearrangements with V and J called. Such tables lack part of the clones; where checked against another copy, unresolved V genes explain under half of the gap, and the rest is unexplained. The sample data list roughly 41,000 clones, and about 91% of these were observed just once. Of the sample, approximately 5% falls within the top ten clones.

The trial excluded patients who had a history of autoimmune disease or who were on systemic immunosuppression. In every dose cohort, peripheral blood was drawn for TCR sequencing at baseline, cycle 4 day 1, and cycle 7 day 1. Samples came from an open-label, multicenter, first-in-human phase I dose-escalation trial of ivuxolimab. The trial enrolled adults with locally advanced or metastatic head and neck squamous cell, hepatocellular, melanoma or renal cell carcinoma. Before TCR sequencing, CD4+ and CD8+ T cells were separately sorted from peripheral blood. This specimen belongs to a study of OX40 agonist ivuxolimab in advanced cancers. Context from the whole study: Ivuxolimab was a fully human IgG2 agonistic monoclonal antibody targeting the costimulatory receptor OX40 (CD134). Intravenous ivuxolimab was administered to patients every 2 weeks at six dose levels: 0.01, 0.1, 0.3, 1.5, 3 and 10 mg/kg. Of the roughly 53 patients in dose escalation, about 20 had hepatocellular carcinoma, roughly 15 had melanoma, 9 had renal cell carcinoma and 9 had head and neck cancer. A male proportion of around 80% and a mean age of around 60 years, ranging from 23 to 79, were recorded for the dose-escalation cohort. Prior anti-PD-1, anti-PD-L1 or anti-CTLA-4 therapy was permitted, and checkpoint inhibitors had been received by around 39% of dose-escalation patients. Partial responses occurred in three dose-escalation patients, of whom one had hepatocellular carcinoma and two had cutaneous melanoma. The point of sequencing TCRbeta in the periphery was to test whether ivuxolimab changed TCR sequence diversity and drove clonal T-cell expansion. The paper reports the monotherapy dose-escalation portion (N of about 54 patients) of the phase I ivuxolimab trial.

Study-wide conclusions, independent of this receptor: After ivuxolimab, more expanded clones were found on average in CD8+ T cells than in CD4+ T cells. In the 0.1-3.0 mg/kg groups, partial responders had among the lowest normalized peripheral clonal expansion, particularly in CD8+ T cells. The antigen specificity of the clonally expanded peripheral T cells was not determined. At doses of 0.1 to 3.0 mg/kg, clonal expansion of both CD4+ and CD8+ T cells in blood was seen between baseline and week 6. Low levels of normalized T-cell clonal expansion were also seen in some nonresponding patients.

Here the sequenced sample was CD4+ or CD8+ T cells sorted from blood, taken in a trial of the OX40 agonist ivuxolimab. This receptor was taken from an adult with an advanced solid tumor such as melanoma, head and neck, liver or kidney cancer. Recombination linked TRBV27 to TRBJ1-1; the D gene lacks a confident call. The CDR3 in this case is CASSLLRNMNTEAFF. The DNA is as follows: TGTGCCAGCAGTTTACTCCGGAACATGAACACTGAAGCTTTCTTT.